Sequencing of this T cell receptor (beta chain) was carried out in a study of identical twins. CDR3 length equals 17 residues. The ends were cut back, 3 bases at V and 0 bases at J, with 15 bases in the middle. The V gene's germline CDR1 is SQVTM and CDR2 ANQGSEA. Using its own MiXCR run on the 5' RACE reads, TCRdb lists one record per CDR3 protein. The data contain some 600,000 distinct CDR3 sequences, roughly 7.1% of them seen just once; the ten biggest clones take up 1.6%. This clonotype was seen many times. The same data also contributed to another study, on yellow fever vaccine responses in identical twins.

Sequencing input: PBMCs. This chain joins TRBV29-1 and TRBJ2-6, with D perhaps given as TRBD1 or TRBD2 (6 bases each). This receptor was taken from a woman between 18 and 29 years old in good health. This chain's CDR3 is CSVDGRDTTSGANVLTF. For the CDR3, the DNA is TGCAGCGTTGACGGGCGGGACACAACCTCTGGGGCCAACGTCCTGACTTTC.